This passage covers 30 T cell receptor beta chains from one sample sequenced in a study of a mutant IDH1 vaccine in newly diagnosed glioma (dated by TCRdb to the early 2020s). The time point label of this sample denotes: baseline, week 1 (first vaccination visit). Read against the paper, the sample's treatment or condition label means: pre-vaccination baseline after standard-of-care therapy. The library was generated by the immunoSEQ multiplex PCR assay. This immuneACCESS table, as held by TCRdb, lists in-frame sequences with V and J called but not all clones. Of the missing ones, under half trace to an unresolved V gene in checked studies; the others have no known cause. Here the sample has about 59,000 clones; 80% to 95% occur a single time. Over 2.5% of the sample goes to the ten largest clones. The material was PBMCs, obtained from a glioma patient treated with radiotherapy, temozolomide or both. Receptor source: a man in his fifties with glioma.

This chain uses TRBV11-2 with TRBJ1-1, with D hard to call. Looked up from germline, CDR1 is SGHAT and CDR2 is FQNNGV. Trimming took off 2 bases at V and 3 bases at J, with 13 bases between the two ends. This CDR3 has 15 residues. The CDR3 protein is CASSLSASAYTEAFF. The CDR3 bases are TGTGCCAGCAGCTTAAGCGCCAGCGCATACACTGAAGCTTTCTTT.

The rearrangement joins TRBV28 to TRBJ2-7; 7 positions agree with TRBD1. Germline CDR1 reads MDHEN; CDR2 reads SYDVKM. CDR3 length equals 14 residues. V was pared by 7 bases and J by 7 bases, with 13 bases of the junction left unmatched. This CDR3 is CASTRQGVLGEQYF. The CDR3 DNA reads as TGTGCCAGCACCCGACAGGGAGTACTAGGAGAGCAGTACTTC.

The table lists this clone with a count of one. The genes are TRBV19 and TRBJ1-2; 9 nucleotides line up with TRBD1. CDR3 length: 15 residues. Per germline, CDR1 LNHDA and CDR2 SQIVND (reference sequence). After removal of 5 bases from V and 3 bases from J, the junction contained 7 bases not matched to a gene. CDR3 loop: CASSLGQGTYYGYTF. The CDR3 coding sequence is TGTGCCAGTAGTCTCGGACAGGGGACTTACTATGGCTACACCTTC.

The chain uses TRBV4-2 and TRBJ1-1; D perhaps matches TRBD1 (6 bases). Deletions cut 1 base from V and 4 bases from J, with 7 bases between. This CDR3 region has 13 residues. The germline CDR1 and CDR2 sequences are LGHNA and YNFKEQ. The CDR3 DNA reads as TGTGCCAGCAGCCAAGCAGGGGCCACTGAAGCTTTCTTT. Translating gives CASSQAGATEAFF.

The chain is built from TRBV5-1 and TRBJ2-5, with 7 bases identical to TRBD1. CDR3 length: 14 amino acids. V lost 7 bases, J lost 5 bases, and 11 bases stayed unmatched. The germline gives CDR1 SGHRS, CDR2 YFSETQ. The CDR3 spells CASGRQGIQETQYF. As DNA, the CDR3 is TGCGCCAGCGGGAGACAGGGAATTCAGGAGACCCAGTACTTC.

The chain has TRBV9 and TRBJ2-7; 8 nucleotides line up with TRBD2. Germline CDR1 reads SGDLS; CDR2 reads YYNGEE. The V and J ends lost 3 bases and 3 bases, in that order; junction bases with no gene match: 2. The CDR3 totals 13 residues. CDR3 sequence reads: CASSGTSGYEQYF. The CDR3 DNA is TGTGCCAGCAGCGGAACTAGCGGCTACGAGCAGTACTTC.

CDR3 loop: CASSQDAPGVSYNSPLHF. The CDR3 DNA reads TGCGCCAGCAGCCAAGATGCGCCGGGGGTCTCCTATAATTCACCCCTCCACTTT. The genes are TRBV4-1 and TRBJ1-6; tentatively, D is TRBD1 (5 bases). CDR1 MGHRA and CDR2 YSYEKL come from the germline V gene. The CDR3 extends over 18 amino acids. Trimming took off 0 bases at V and 0 bases at J, with 12 bases between the two ends.

This chain joins TRBV27 and TRBJ2-5, with TRBD1 matching over 9 bases. Germline CDR1 MNHEY, CDR2 SMNVEV (reference sequence). This CDR3 is 16 amino acids long. Unmatched junction bases numbered 10, after V lost 5 bases and J lost 3 bases. The CDR3 spells CASSQTGGRAKETQYF. CDR3 DNA: TGTGCCAGCAGTCAAACAGGGGGCCGGGCTAAAGAGACCCAGTACTTC.

The genes are TRBV10-2 and TRBJ1-2; TRBD1 might be the D (5 bases). The V end lost 3 bases, the J end lost 4 bases, and 18 bases lay between the germline ends. The CDR3 sequence is 16 residues long. In germline, CDR1 is WSHSY, CDR2 SAAADI. CDR3 region: CASSEGQGGGTYGYTF. In DNA, the CDR3 is TGCGCCAGCAGTGAAGGCCAGGGAGGCGGAACCTATGGCTACACCTTC.

The chain carries TRBV28 and TRBJ2-5; TRBD1 matches at 8 bases. Losses at the gene ends were 7 bases for V and 4 bases for J; bases not matched to a gene: 5. The germline CDR1 and CDR2 sequences are MDHEN and SYDVKM. CDR3 length: 13 residues. The CDR3 DNA follows: TGTGCCAGCAAAGCAGGGGGCGCAGAGACCCAGTACTTC. Its protein product is CASKAGGAETQYF.

The V gene is TRBV6-5, the J gene TRBJ2-7; D tentatively fits TRBD1 or TRBD2 (5 bases each). V lost 0 bases and J 7 bases, leaving 13 bases between the germline ends. The CDR3 consists of 14 residues. Germline lookup yields CDR1 MNHEY and CDR2 SVGAGI. The CDR3 DNA reads as TGTGCCAGCAGTTACTCGAGAGGGGCTAGGGAGCAGTACTTC. Protein sequence: CASSYSRGAREQYF.

The chain is built from TRBV9 and TRBJ1-1, with a possible D match to TRBD1 (6 bases). There are 15 residues in the CDR3. Deletions cut 5 bases from V and 3 bases from J, with 17 bases between. Germline V gene sequence: CDR1 SGDLS, CDR2 YYNGEE. The CDR3 sequence is CASRESHREDTEAFF. Here the CDR3 DNA reads TGTGCCAGCAGGGAATCGCACAGGGAGGACACTGAAGCTTTCTTT.

The J gene is TRBJ2-7, the V gene TRBV6-5, with D possibly TRBD1 on 5 matching bases. The V gene's germline CDR1 is MNHEY and CDR2 SVGAGI. The CDR3 sequence is 15 residues long. Trimming removed 2 bases from V and 3 bases from J, with 14 bases in between. The CDR3 DNA sequence: TGTGCCAGCAGTTACCAAGCCACCACAGGCTACGAGCAGTACTTC. This gives the protein CASSYQATTGYEQYF.

V and J are TRBV6-5 and TRBJ1-1, with no clear D. This CDR3 has 13 amino acids. Germline V gives CDR1 MNHEY, CDR2 SVGAGI. V lost 2 bases, J lost 8 bases, and 12 bases lay in between. In nucleotides, the CDR3 is TGTGCCAGCAGTTACGTACCGAGGAGCGAAGCTTTCTTT. Translating it yields CASSYVPRSEAFF.

The rearrangement links TRBV19 to TRBJ1-6; D perhaps matches TRBD1 (6 bases). V gave up 10 bases and J gave up 7 bases, with 23 bases separating them. CDR1 LNHDA and CDR2 SQIVND come from the germline V gene (reference sequence). The CDR3 has 16 residues. The CDR3 DNA sequence: TGTGCCACCAACGGGGGCGGGGGCAGTCGGAATTCACCCCTCCACTTT. Protein sequence: CATNGGGGSRNSPLHF.

This sequence joins TRBV6-5 and TRBJ2-5; TRBD2 is a possible D gene (6 bases). Deletions cut 4 bases from V and 3 bases from J, with 9 bases between. The CDR3 contains 13 residues. The germline CDR1 and CDR2 sequences are MNHEY and SVGAGI. The CDR3: CASSSPGEETQYF. CDR3 sequence (DNA): TGTGCCAGCAGTTCCCCGGGGGAAGAGACCCAGTACTTC.

The CDR3 coding sequence is TGTGCCAGCAGACCGACAGGGTGGGAGACCCAGTACTTC. Translated: CASRPTGWETQYF. This chain joins TRBV28 and TRBJ2-5; TRBD1 aligns across 7 bases. CDR3 length: 13 amino acids. Looked up from germline, CDR1 is MDHEN and CDR2 is SYDVKM. V shed 6 bases, J shed 5 bases, and the junction held 6 bases outside the gene matches.

The V call is TRBV10-2, the J call TRBJ2-2; D could derive from TRBD1 or TRBD2 (6 bases each). Germline V lookup: CDR1 WSHSY, CDR2 SAAADI. Trimming took off 2 bases at V and 4 bases at J, with 11 bases between the two ends. CDR3 length: 15 residues. The CDR3 reads CASSERGAGTGELFF. The CDR3 DNA follows: TGCGCCAGCAGTGAGAGGGGGGCCGGCACCGGGGAGCTGTTTTTT.

A single count supports this clone. J is TRBJ1-2 and V is TRBV28, with D perhaps TRBD1 (5 bases). The length of the CDR3 is 14 residues. V lost 6 bases to trimming and J lost 7 bases, with 18 bases between them. Germline V gene data show CDR1 as MDHEN and CDR2 as SYDVKM. CDR3 DNA sequence: TGTGCCAGCAGGCTGGGACGGAGGTGGTCTGGCTACACCTTC. It specifies CASRLGRRWSGYTF.

This chain uses TRBV2 with TRBJ1-2, with a weak D call TRBD1 (6 bases). The CDR3 sequence is 14 residues long. Germline V gene sequence: CDR1 SNHLY, CDR2 FYNNEI. V lost 6 bases, J lost 1 base, and 12 bases lay in between. The CDR3 sequence: CASSKTGLNYGYTF. The CDR3 DNA follows: TGTGCCAGCAGCAAGACAGGCCTTAACTATGGCTACACCTTC.

The chain employs TRBV4-3 and TRBJ2-1, with TRBD2 identical over 15 bases. Germline loops: CDR1 LGHNA, CDR2 YSLEER. The CDR3 length is 18 residues. Trimming removed 1 base from V and 9 bases from J; junction bases left unmatched: 10. CDR3 amino acids: CASSQGGLAGGTLGEQFF. CDR3 in DNA: TGCGCCAGCAGCCAAGGGGGACTAGCGGGGGGCACACTCGGTGAGCAGTTCTTC.

The chain employs TRBV10-3 and TRBJ2-3, with 8 bases identical to TRBD2. Losses at the gene ends were 8 bases for V and 2 bases for J; bases not matched to a gene: 12. Germline CDR1 reads ENHRY; CDR2 reads SYGVKD. The CDR3 has 16 residues. The chain's CDR3 is CAILVREGPNTDTQYF. The DNA for the CDR3 is TGTGCCATCCTAGTACGGGAGGGCCCGAACACAGATACGCAGTATTTT.

The CDR3 reads CASSLAATSGGLGTQYF. CDR3 sequence (DNA): TGTGCCAGCAGCTTAGCTGCGACTAGCGGGGGATTGGGTACGCAGTATTTT. The J gene is TRBJ2-3, the V gene TRBV7-9, with TRBD2 matching over 12 bases. The CDR3 loop spans 17 amino acids. CDR1 and CDR2 from the germline V gene are SEHNR and FQNEAQ (reference sequence). J gave up 8 bases and V 0 bases, and 9 bases lay outside the gene matches.

The chain recombines TRBV5-1 with TRBJ2-3, with 7 bases identical to TRBD2. The junction had 8 bases not matched to a gene; V was cut back by 7 bases and J by 6 bases. The CDR3 is 13 residues long. The germline V gene encodes CDR1 SGHRS and CDR2 YFSETQ. The CDR3 here is CASGGRAGDTQYF. In nucleotides, the CDR3 is TGCGCCAGCGGGGGGAGGGCCGGGGATACGCAGTATTTT.

This clone was counted a single time. This sequence joins TRBV5-4 and TRBJ1-1; D unclear. Germline values: CDR1 SGHNT, CDR2 YYREEE (reference sequence). Trimming took off 4 bases at V and 4 bases at J, with 14 bases between the two ends. CDR3 length: 14 residues. CDR3 residues: CASSPQGSLTEAFF. The DNA of the CDR3 is TGTGCCAGCAGCCCACAAGGCTCCCTCACTGAAGCTTTCTTT.

The rearrangement uses TRBV15 and TRBJ2-5; D is tentatively TRBD1 or TRBD2 (5 bases each). Looked up from germline, CDR1 is LNHNV and CDR2 is YYDKDF (reference sequence). Between the trimmed V and J ends, which lost 0 bases and 5 bases, there was a span of 10 bases. This CDR3 contains 14 residues. CDR3 amino acids: CATSRDRGGETQYF. CDR3 nucleotide sequence: TGTGCCACCAGCAGAGACCGGGGCGGGGAGACCCAGTACTTC.

This sequence joins TRBV7-9 and TRBJ1-6, with 7 bases lining up with TRBD1. The CDR3 has 15 amino acids. Germline V CDR1 and CDR2: SEHNR, FQNEAQ (reference sequence). V trimming: 5 bases; J trimming: 3 bases; junction bases outside the gene matches: 4. CDR3 in amino acids: CASSRRTGYNSPLHF. DNA for the CDR3: TGTGCCAGCAGCAGACGGACAGGCTATAATTCACCCCTCCACTTT.

V is TRBV6-5 and J is TRBJ1-2; D uncertain. Trimming shortened V by 6 bases and J by 2 bases, and 10 bases separated the two germline ends. Germline-derived CDR1 and CDR2 are MNHEY and SVGAGI. The CDR3 is 13 residues long. Written as DNA, the CDR3 is TGTGCCAGCAGCGCCGCCAGGAACTATGGCTACACCTTC. Residues: CASSAARNYGYTF.

The chain joins TRBV7-9 to TRBJ1-1, with D unresolved. The V end lost 0 bases, the J end lost 8 bases, and 10 bases lay between the germline ends. Germline lookup yields CDR1 SEHNR and CDR2 FQNEAQ (reference sequence). CDR3 size: 13 residues. CDR3 region: CASSLAVRIEAFF. Written as DNA, the CDR3 is TGTGCCAGCAGCTTAGCTGTAAGGATAGAAGCTTTCTTT.

The chain employs TRBV7-9 and TRBJ2-2; D is perhaps TRBD2 (6 bases). The CDR3 contains 17 residues. Germline CDR1 and CDR2: SEHNR and FQNEAQ (reference sequence). V gave up 2 bases and J gave up 2 bases, with 15 bases separating them. The CDR3 region has the DNA TGTGCCAGCAGCTTAAGTACGGGAGAGGCAAACACCGGGGAGCTGTTTTTT. Residues: CASSLSTGEANTGELFF.